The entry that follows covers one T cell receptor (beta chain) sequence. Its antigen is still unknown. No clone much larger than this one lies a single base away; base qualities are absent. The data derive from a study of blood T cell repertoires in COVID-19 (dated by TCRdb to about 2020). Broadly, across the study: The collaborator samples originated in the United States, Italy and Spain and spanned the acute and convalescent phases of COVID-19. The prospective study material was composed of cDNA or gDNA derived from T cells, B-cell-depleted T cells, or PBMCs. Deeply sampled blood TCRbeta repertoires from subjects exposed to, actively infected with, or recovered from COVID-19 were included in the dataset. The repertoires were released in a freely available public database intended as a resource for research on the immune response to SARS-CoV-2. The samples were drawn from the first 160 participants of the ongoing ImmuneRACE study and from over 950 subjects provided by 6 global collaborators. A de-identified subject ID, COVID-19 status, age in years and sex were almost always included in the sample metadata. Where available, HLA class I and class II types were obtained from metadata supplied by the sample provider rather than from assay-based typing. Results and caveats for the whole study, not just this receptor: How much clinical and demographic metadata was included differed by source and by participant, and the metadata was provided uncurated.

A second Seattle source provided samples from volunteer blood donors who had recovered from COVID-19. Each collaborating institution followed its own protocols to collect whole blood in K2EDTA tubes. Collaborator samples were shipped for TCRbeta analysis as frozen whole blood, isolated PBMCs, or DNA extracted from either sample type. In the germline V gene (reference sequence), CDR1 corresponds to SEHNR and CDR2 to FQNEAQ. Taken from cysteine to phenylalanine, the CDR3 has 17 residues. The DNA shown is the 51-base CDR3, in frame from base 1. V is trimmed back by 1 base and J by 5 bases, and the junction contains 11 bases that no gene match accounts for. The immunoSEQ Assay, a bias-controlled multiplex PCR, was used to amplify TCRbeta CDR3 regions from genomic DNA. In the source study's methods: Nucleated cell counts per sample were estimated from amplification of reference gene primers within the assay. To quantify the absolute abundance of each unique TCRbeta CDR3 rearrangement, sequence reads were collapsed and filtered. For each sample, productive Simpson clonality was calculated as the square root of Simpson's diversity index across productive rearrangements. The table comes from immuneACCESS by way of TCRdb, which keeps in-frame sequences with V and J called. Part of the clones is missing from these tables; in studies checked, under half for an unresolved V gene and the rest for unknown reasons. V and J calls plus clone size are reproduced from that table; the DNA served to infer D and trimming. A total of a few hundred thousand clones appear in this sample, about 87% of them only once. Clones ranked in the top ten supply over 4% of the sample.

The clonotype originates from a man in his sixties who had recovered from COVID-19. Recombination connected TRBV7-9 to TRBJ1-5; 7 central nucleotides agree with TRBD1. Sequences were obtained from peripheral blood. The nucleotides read TGTGCCAGCAGCTTAGTTAACAGGGGCCCCCGGGATCAGCCCCAGCATTTT. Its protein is CASSLVNRGPRDQPQHF.